One sample yielded the 31 T cell receptor beta chains listed below, sequenced in a study of blood T cell repertoires in COVID-19. Sequenced by immunoSEQ multiplex PCR; TCRdb stores in-frame clones only, minus some. This table has roughly 300,000 clones, roughly 87% appearing once. Sequenced material: PBMCs or T cells enriched from blood (not recorded which). These receptors all stem from a woman aged 25 to 45 who had recovered from COVID-19.

The chain employs TRBV29-1 and TRBJ2-2; the match to TRBD1 covers 7 bases. The length of the CDR3 is 13 residues. The V gene end was trimmed by 6 bases and the J gene end by 1 base; junction bases not matched to a gene: 2. Germline lookup yields CDR1 SQVTM and CDR2 ANQGSEA. CDR3 sequence (DNA): TGCAGCGTGGGACAGCTGAACACCGGGGAGCTGTTTTTT. Translation gives CSVGQLNTGELFF.

The rearrangement joins TRBV7-9 to TRBJ2-7; D might be TRBD2 (5 bases). This CDR3 has 14 amino acids. V lost 2 bases to trimming and J lost 4 bases, with 12 bases between them. Germline CDR1 and CDR2: SEHNR and FQNEAQ (reference sequence). The CDR3 region is CASSLQGGSYEQYF. Here the CDR3 DNA reads TGTGCCAGCAGCTTACAAGGCGGGTCGTACGAGCAGTACTTC.

The V gene is TRBV29-1, the J gene TRBJ1-2, with D perhaps TRBD1 (6 bases). The CDR3 totals 13 residues. CDR1 and CDR2 (germline): SQVTM, ANQGSEA. Trimming removed 3 bases at V and 8 bases at J, with 16 bases between. The CDR3, as DNA: TGCAGCGTTGAGCCTACCGGACAGAGGGGCTACACCTTC. Amino acids: CSVEPTGQRGYTF.

This clone occurred once. This chain links TRBV18 with TRBJ1-1; TRBD1 matches 8 bases. From germline, CDR1 is KGHSH and CDR2 LQKENI. The CDR3 spans 14 residues. V lost 5 bases and J lost 5; bases outside the gene matches: 7. The CDR3 loop reads CASSSQGAQTEAFF. The CDR3 DNA sequence: TGTGCCAGCTCATCGCAGGGGGCGCAAACTGAAGCTTTCTTT. Full variable domain (remainder filled in from reference TRBV18 and TRBJ1-1): NAGVMQNPRHLVRRRGQEARLRCSPMKGHSHVYWYRQLPEEGLKFMVYLQKENIIDESGMPKERFSAEFPKEGPSILRIQQVVRGDSAAYFCASSSQGAQTEAFFGQGTRLTVV.

The rearrangement uses TRBV15 and TRBJ2-7; 7 nucleotides agree with TRBD1. Looked up from germline, CDR1 is LNHNV and CDR2 is YYDKDF (reference sequence). The CDR3 is made up of 14 amino acids. V gave up 3 bases and J gave up 3 bases; unmatched junction bases: 5. Written as DNA, the CDR3 is TGTGCCACCAGCAGGAGGGACAGCATCTACGAGCAGTACTTC. Protein sequence: CATSRRDSIYEQYF. Looking up the rest from reference TRBV15 and TRBJ2-7 gives the full variable domain: DAMVIQNPRYQVTQFGKPVTLSCSQTLNHNVMYWYQQKSSQAPKLLFHYYDKDFNNEADTPDNFQSRRPNTSFCFLDIRSPGLGDTAMYLCATSRRDSIYEQYFGPGTRLTVT.

The chain links TRBV5-1 to TRBJ1-1; 7 positions match TRBD1. The junction had 2 bases not matched to a gene; V was cut back by 0 bases and J by 3 bases. The CDR3 sequence is 14 residues long. Looked up from germline, CDR1 is SGHRS and CDR2 is YFSETQ. This chain's CDR3 is CASSLEQGHTEAFF. The DNA of the CDR3 is TGCGCCAGCAGCTTGGAACAGGGGCACACTGAAGCTTTCTTT.

The rearrangement links TRBV29-1 to TRBJ2-7; 7 nucleotides agree with TRBD2. The germline V gene encodes CDR1 SQVTM and CDR2 ANQGSEA. This CDR3 is built from 14 residues. V shed 6 bases and J 3 bases; nucleotides not matched to a gene: 11. CDR3 coding DNA: TGCAGCGTGACCCGAGCGGGGTTCTACTACGAGCAGTACTTC. This gives the protein CSVTRAGFYYEQYF.

A single count supports this clone. The chain is built from TRBV10-3 and TRBJ1-1; 10 positions match TRBD1. The germline V gene has CDR1 ENHRY and CDR2 SYGVKD. V trimming: 10 bases; J trimming: 4 bases; junction bases outside the gene matches: 9. The CDR3 contains 14 residues. CDR3 nucleotide sequence: TGTGCCACCCAGGGACAGGGGACGGTCACTGAAGCTTTCTTT. Translating gives CATQGQGTVTEAFF.

This clone has only one observation. The gene calls are TRBV27 and TRBJ2-2; D not resolved. CDR1 is MNHEY and CDR2 is SMNVEV in the germline V gene (reference sequence). Trimming shortened V by 2 bases and J by 2 bases, and 6 bases separated the two germline ends. This CDR3 has 14 amino acids. The CDR3 DNA reads TGTGCCAGCAGTTTAGGGCCCAACACCGGGGAGCTGTTTTTT. Translated: CASSLGPNTGELFF.

The rearrangement joins TRBV7-6 to TRBJ2-7, with a possible D match to TRBD1 (6 bases). Trimming removed 5 bases at V and 3 bases at J, with 17 bases between. CDR1 is SGHVS, CDR2 FNYEAQ, per germline. The CDR3 is 15 amino acids. The CDR3 loop reads CASSKYRVGDYEQYF. The CDR3 bases are TGTGCCAGCAGCAAATACAGGGTAGGGGACTACGAGCAGTACTTC.

The chain has TRBV5-1 and TRBJ1-4, with D perhaps matching TRBD1 (5 bases). Germline V gene lookup returns CDR1 SGHRS and CDR2 YFSETQ. V lost 5 bases, J lost 3 bases, and 11 bases lay in between. The CDR3 loop spans 14 amino acids. CDR3 region: CASSPGRSNEKLFF. The CDR3 DNA reads as TGCGCCAGCAGTCCAGGGCGATCTAATGAAAAACTGTTTTTT.

The chain uses TRBV5-1 and TRBJ1-2, with D possibly matching TRBD1 (5 bases). Trimming removed 4 bases from V and 6 bases from J, with 13 bases in between. CDR1 SGHRS and CDR2 YFSETQ come from the germline V gene. There are 13 residues in the CDR3. As DNA, the CDR3 is TGCGCCAGCAGCCCCGGAACGGACAATGGCTACACCTTC. Protein sequence: CASSPGTDNGYTF.

The gene calls are TRBV28 and TRBJ1-2, with 8 bases identical to TRBD1. The V segment lost 6 bases and the J segment 2 bases; nucleotides outside the gene matches: 8. This CDR3 comprises 15 residues. Germline V gene sequence: CDR1 MDHEN, CDR2 SYDVKM. CDR3 in amino acids: CASSLQGGRNYGYTF. As DNA, the CDR3 is TGTGCCAGCAGCCTACAGGGGGGCAGGAACTATGGCTACACCTTC.

This clone was counted only a few times. Compared with germline, one end of the junction differs, possibly owing to a read error. As DNA, the CDR3 is TGTGCCAGCAGCCGACAGGGGGCTGACGCTTTCTTT. This translates into CASSRQGADAFF. The V call is TRBV3-1 (or the pseudogene TRBV3-2), the J call TRBJ1-1; TRBD1 matches at 10 bases. CDR3 size: 12 residues. CDR1 is LGHDT, CDR2 YNNKEL, per germline (reference sequence).

In this sample, this clone turned up once. The chain is built from TRBV29-1 and TRBJ2-5, with a possible D match to TRBD2 (6 bases). The germline V and J ends were trimmed by 5 bases and 1 base, with 11 bases remaining between them. Germline CDR1 is SQVTM and CDR2 is ANQGSEA. The CDR3 length is 13 residues. The CDR3: CSVRGILQETQYF. In DNA form, the CDR3 reads TGCAGCGTTCGGGGGATTCTCCAAGAGACCCAGTACTTC.

CDR3 coding DNA: TGTGCCAGCAGTCGGGGCGGGACTAGCGGGGGGAACCAAGAGACCCAGTACTTC. Translated: CASSRGGTSGGNQETQYF. The chain carries TRBV28 and TRBJ2-5; 15 positions match TRBD2. The junction had 7 bases not matched to a gene; V was cut back by 5 bases and J by 0 bases. Germline-derived CDR1 and CDR2 are MDHEN and SYDVKM. This CDR3 is 18 amino acids long.

The chain couples TRBV9 to TRBJ2-3, with 10 bases aligning to TRBD2. In germline, CDR1 is SGDLS, CDR2 YYNGEE. The trim removed 4 bases at V and 2 bases at J, leaving 7 bases unmatched. CDR3 length equals 16 residues. This CDR3 reads CASSSRSGGITDTQYF. For the CDR3, the DNA is TGTGCCAGCAGCTCCCGTAGCGGGGGGATCACAGATACGCAGTATTTT.

This chain links TRBV5-1 with TRBJ1-2; perhaps TRBD1 as D (5 bases). Trimming took 0 bases from V and 3 from J, leaving 15 bases between them. This CDR3 is built from 16 residues. Germline V gives CDR1 SGHRS, CDR2 YFSETQ. CDR3 amino acids: CASSLAPETVHYGYTF. The CDR3 DNA sequence: TGCGCCAGCAGCTTGGCACCTGAGACAGTTCACTATGGCTACACCTTC.

The chain links TRBV19 to TRBJ1-4; D gene ambiguous. The CDR3 has 18 residues. V shed 2 bases and J shed 2 bases, with 18 bases lying between them. Germline values: CDR1 LNHDA, CDR2 SQIVND (reference sequence). The CDR3 DNA sequence: TGTGCCAGTAGTATAATCAGTGTCCGCCTGGCCACTAATGAAAAACTGTTTTTT. This gives the protein CASSIISVRLATNEKLFF. Based on the CDR3 plus reference TRBV19 and TRBJ1-4, the full variable domain is DGGITQSPKYLFRKEGQNVTLSCEQNLNHDAMYWYRQDPGQGLRLIYYSQIVNDFQKGDIAEGYSVSREKKESFPLTVTSAQKNPTAFYLCASSIISVRLATNEKLFFGSGTQLSVL.

The chain is built from TRBV29-1 and TRBJ1-2; D is ambiguous. CDR1 is SQVTM, CDR2 ANQGSEA, per germline. The CDR3 contains 14 residues. With 6 bases removed from V and 3 bases from J, the gap between germline ends came to 17 bases. CDR3 residues: CSVTEGSRDYGYTF. CDR3 DNA: TGCAGCGTCACGGAAGGGAGTCGGGACTATGGCTACACCTTC.

On this clone itself: Other DNA sequences in this sample translate to the same CDR3. V and J are TRBV28 and TRBJ1-1, with D unclear. CDR3 length: 14 amino acids. Trimming pared 1 base from V and 1 base from J, leaving 7 bases between. Looked up from germline, CDR1 is MDHEN and CDR2 is SYDVKM. The chain's CDR3 is CASSLYGGNTEAFF. The DNA of the CDR3 is TGTGCCAGCAGTTTATATGGAGGGAACACTGAAGCTTTCTTT. Full variable domain (outside the CDR3, taken from reference TRBV28 and TRBJ1-1): DVKVTQSSRYLVKRTGEKVFLECVQDMDHENMFWYRQDPGLGLRLIYFSYDVKMKEKGDIPEGYSVSREKKERFSLILESASTNQTSMYLCASSLYGGNTEAFFGQGTRLTVV.

V usage is TRBV25-1 and J usage is TRBJ2-3; D unclear. The V and J ends lost 7 bases and 6 bases respectively, with 8 bases between them. The CDR3 has 11 amino acids. CDR1 MGHDK and CDR2 SYGVNS come from the germline V gene. The CDR3 protein is CASNPGDTQYF. DNA for the CDR3: TGTGCCAGCAACCCCGGGGATACGCAGTATTTT.

The chain uses TRBV9 and TRBJ1-3; 7 nucleotides match TRBD1. Germline values: CDR1 SGDLS, CDR2 YYNGEE. V trimming: 3 bases; J trimming: 2 bases; junction bases outside the gene matches: 14. The CDR3 totals 18 residues. CDR3 residues: CASSGSRDRLYPGNTIYF. The CDR3 region has the DNA TGTGCCAGCAGCGGATCCCGGGACAGACTTTACCCTGGAAACACCATATATTTT.

This chain joins TRBV10-3 and TRBJ2-2, with 8 bases fitting TRBD1. Germline trimming cut 9 bases from V and 5 bases from J; bases unmatched to any gene: 5. Germline V gene lookup returns CDR1 ENHRY and CDR2 SYGVKD. This CDR3 is 13 amino acids long. CDR3 bases: TGTGCCATAGAGGACAGGGTTACCGGGGAGCTGTTTTTT. Its translation: CAIEDRVTGELFF.

The table lists this clone with a count of one. The V gene is TRBV7-2, the J gene TRBJ2-6; the D is unclear. With 5 bases removed from V and 1 base from J, the gap between germline ends came to 21 bases. The CDR3 totals 19 residues. The V gene's germline CDR1 is SGHTA and CDR2 FQGNSA. The CDR3 loop reads CASSLGFGLTLSGANVLTF. CDR3 sequence (DNA): TGTGCCAGCAGCCTAGGGTTCGGGTTAACTTTGTCTGGGGCCAACGTCCTGACTTTC.

This sequence joins TRBV6-5 and TRBJ2-7; TRBD1 matches 7 bases. The ends lost 5 bases at V and 3 bases at J; junction bases unmatched: 7. The CDR3 has 14 residues. Germline V gene data show CDR1 as MNHEY and CDR2 as SVGAGI. The CDR3 here is CASSRPGQSYEQYF. The CDR3 coding sequence is TGTGCCAGCAGTCGCCCGGGACAGAGCTACGAGCAGTACTTC.

The chain is built from TRBV4-3 and TRBJ2-7; the D is unclear. Trimming removed 0 bases from V and 5 bases from J, with 11 bases in between. This CDR3 has 14 residues. In germline, CDR1 is LGHNA, CDR2 YSLEER. For the CDR3, the DNA is TGCGCCAGCAGCCAAGAAGTCCTCCGGGACGAGCAGTACTTC. It specifies CASSQEVLRDEQYF.

The chain employs TRBV10-3 and TRBJ2-1; D perhaps matches TRBD1 (6 bases). The CDR3 totals 13 residues. Germline lookup yields CDR1 ENHRY and CDR2 SYGVKD. Trimming took off 6 bases at V and 9 bases at J, with 15 bases between the two ends. The CDR3 loop is CAIRKDSLREQFF. The CDR3 nucleotides are TGTGCCATCAGGAAGGACAGTTTGCGTGAGCAGTTCTTC.

The chain has TRBV30 and TRBJ1-4, with 7 bases identical to TRBD1. CDR3 length equals 16 residues. V was clipped by 3 bases and J by 7 bases; unmatched bases: 14. Germline V gives CDR1 GTSNPN, CDR2 SVGIG (reference sequence). This CDR3 is CAWSASKQGTVEKLFF. In nucleotides, the CDR3 is TGTGCCTGGAGCGCATCGAAACAGGGGACGGTTGAAAAACTGTTTTTT.

The chain uses TRBV28 and TRBJ1-1, with 8 bases aligning to TRBD1. V shed 5 bases, J shed 1 base, and the junction held 6 bases outside the gene matches. Germline V CDR1 and CDR2: MDHEN, SYDVKM. This CDR3 spans 15 amino acids. The DNA for the CDR3 is TGTGCCAGCAGTACCTGGACAGGGTCGAACACTGAAGCTTTCTTT. Its translation is CASSTWTGSNTEAFF.

This clone was seen only a few times. The rearrangement links TRBV6-5 to TRBJ1-5, with unresolved D. The CDR3 loop spans 15 amino acids. CDR1 and CDR2 (germline): MNHEY, SVGAGI. V was clipped by 6 bases and J by 0 bases, with 12 bases between them. The CDR3 DNA sequence: TGTGCCAGCAGAATCCGGGAGTATAGCAATCAGCCCCAGCATTTT. Its translation is CASRIREYSNQPQHF.